This T cell receptor beta chain was observed in a study of OX40 agonist ivuxolimab in advanced cancers. Profiling relied on immunoSEQ multiplex PCR, and the TCRdb table lists in-frame clones only, not all of them. In the table there are over 65,000 clones, around 83% of which are singletons. Source: CD4+ or CD8+ T cells sorted from blood, taken in a trial of the OX40 agonist ivuxolimab. This clonotype was sampled from an adult with an advanced solid tumor such as melanoma, head and neck, liver or kidney cancer.

Here the CDR3 DNA reads TGTGCCAGCAGACCCGACAGGGAAGATTATGGCTACACCTTC. Protein sequence: CASRPDREDYGYTF. V gene TRBV2 combines with J gene TRBJ1-2, with TRBD1 identical over 7 bases. The CDR3 runs to 14 residues. V shed 6 bases and J 5 bases; nucleotides not matched to a gene: 9. Looked up from germline, CDR1 is SNHLY and CDR2 is FYNNEI.